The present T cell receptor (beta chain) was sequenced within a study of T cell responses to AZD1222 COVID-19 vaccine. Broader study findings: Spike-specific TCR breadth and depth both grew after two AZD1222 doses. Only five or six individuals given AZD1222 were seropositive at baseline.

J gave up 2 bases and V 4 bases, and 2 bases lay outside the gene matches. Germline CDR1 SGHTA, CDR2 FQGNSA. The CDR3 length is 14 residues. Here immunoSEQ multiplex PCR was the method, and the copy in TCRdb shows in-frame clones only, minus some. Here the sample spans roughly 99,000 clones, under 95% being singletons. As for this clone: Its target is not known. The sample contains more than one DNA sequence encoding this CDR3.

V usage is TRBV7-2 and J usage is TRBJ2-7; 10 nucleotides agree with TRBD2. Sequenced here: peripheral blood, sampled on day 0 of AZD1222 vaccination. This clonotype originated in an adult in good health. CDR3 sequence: CASSSLAGTYEQYF. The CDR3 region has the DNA TGTGCCAGCAGCTCACTAGCGGGGACCTACGAGCAGTACTTC.